This T cell receptor beta chain was recorded in a study of CD8+CD57+ T cells in acquired aplastic anemia. The V gene lost 8 bases and the J gene lost 0 bases, with 10 bases spanning the gap. Germline V gene lookup returns CDR1 SNHLY and CDR2 FYNNEI. CDR3 length equals 13 residues. Profiles of TCR beta VDJ and CDR3 were generated from a genomic DNA template. One entry per CDR3 protein, called by TCRdb with MiXCR from the reads. Here the sample spans approximately 270,000 distinct CDR3 sequences, 45% to 70% being singletons. Sequenced sample: sorted CD4+, CD8+, or CD8+CD57+ T cells (not recorded which) from PBMCs. This rearrangement joins TRBV2 to TRBJ1-1; D unclear. This TCR derives from a human donor with severe aplastic anemia or a healthy control (not recorded which). This CDR3 is CASVAELNTEAFF. The CDR3 DNA reads TGTGCCAGCGTTGCAGAGTTGAACACTGAAGCTTTCTTT.